This T cell receptor beta chain was recorded in a study of T cells in women clearing cervical HPV infection. Study background: Controls' single incident HPV16 infection cleared within 12 months without precancer.

Concerning this clone itself: The read ends 3 residues shy of where the CDR3 ends; the end is completed using the germline J gene.

Here immunoSEQ multiplex PCR was the method, and the copy in TCRdb shows in-frame clones only, minus some. The ten top clones account for roughly 1.6%, within a sample of around 35,000 clones. Germline CDR1 and CDR2: MDHEN and SYDVKM. Trimming removed 1 base from V and 4 bases from J; junction bases left unmatched: 4. CDR3 length: 15 residues. The sequencing sample was made of blood buffy coat. The sequence was obtained from a woman between 18 and 69 years old with a cervical HPV16 infection that either progressed to CIN3+ or cleared (not recorded which). This sequence joins TRBV28 and TRBJ2-1; 7 bases fit TRBD2. The CDR3 sequence: CASSLLAGPYNEQFF. CDR3 DNA, as far as it was read: TGTGCCAGCAGTTTATTAGCGGGCCCTTACAATGAG.